A few counts support the clone carrying this TCR beta chain. Its target is unknown. The sample originates from a study of cytomegalovirus exposure and HLA in healthy donors. Study observations and caveats: Solely CMV serostatus was available to characterize immune exposure. HLA allele associations emerged for roughly 17,000 TCR beta sequences in a later analysis, at 0.05 false discovery rate. Most subjects' HLA-A and HLA-B alleles were reportedly predicted from TCR beta sequences.

The PCR was carried out with 60 Vbeta primers and 13 Jbeta primers. Sequenced by immunoSEQ multiplex PCR; TCRdb stores in-frame clones only, minus some. The sample includes about 94,000 clones, approximately 7.7% of them seen just once. Losses at the gene ends were 7 bases for V and 4 bases for J; bases not matched to a gene: 9. The CDR3 totals 15 residues. Germline assignment: CDR1 MNHEY and CDR2 SVGAGI. The origin of this receptor is a man in his fifties in good health and CMV-seronegative. The chain uses TRBV6-5 and TRBJ2-5, with 10 bases fitting TRBD1. Sequenced input: PBMCs. In nucleotides, the CDR3 is TGTGCCAGCACCCCGGGACAGGGGAGGAGAGAGACCCAGTACTTC. This encodes CASTPGQGRRETQYF.